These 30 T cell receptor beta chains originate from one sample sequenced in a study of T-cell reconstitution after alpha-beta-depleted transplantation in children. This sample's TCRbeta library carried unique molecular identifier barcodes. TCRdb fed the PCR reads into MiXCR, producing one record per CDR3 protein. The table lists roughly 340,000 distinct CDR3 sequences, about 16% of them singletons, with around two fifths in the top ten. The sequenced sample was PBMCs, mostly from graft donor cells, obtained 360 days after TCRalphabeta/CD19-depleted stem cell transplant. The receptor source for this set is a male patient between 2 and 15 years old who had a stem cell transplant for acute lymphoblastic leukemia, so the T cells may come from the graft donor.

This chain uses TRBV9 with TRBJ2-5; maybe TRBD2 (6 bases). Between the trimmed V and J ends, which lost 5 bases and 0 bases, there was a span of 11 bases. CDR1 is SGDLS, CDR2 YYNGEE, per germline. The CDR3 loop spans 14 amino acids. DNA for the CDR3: TGTGCCAGCAGTGGCCGGGACTACCAAGAGACCCAGTACTTC. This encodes CASSGRDYQETQYF. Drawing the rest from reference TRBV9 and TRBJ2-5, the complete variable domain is DSGVTQTPKHLITATGQRVTLRCSPRSGDLSVYWYQQSLDQGLQFLIQYYNGEERAKGNILERFSAQQFPDLHSELNLSSLELGDSALYFCASSGRDYQETQYFGPGTRLLVL.

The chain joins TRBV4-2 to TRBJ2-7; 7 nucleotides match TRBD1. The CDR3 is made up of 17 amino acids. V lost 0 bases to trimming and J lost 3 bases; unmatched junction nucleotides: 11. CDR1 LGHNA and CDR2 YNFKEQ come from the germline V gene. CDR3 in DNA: TGTGCCAGCAGCCAAGATGCGACAGGGACCGGTTACTACGAGCAGTACTTC. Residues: CASSQDATGTGYYEQYF.

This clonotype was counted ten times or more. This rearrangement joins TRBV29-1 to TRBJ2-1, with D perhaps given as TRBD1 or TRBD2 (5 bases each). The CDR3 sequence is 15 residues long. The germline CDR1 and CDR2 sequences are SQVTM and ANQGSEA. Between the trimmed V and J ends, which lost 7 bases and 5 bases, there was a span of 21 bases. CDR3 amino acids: CSAPAPRDGHNEQFF. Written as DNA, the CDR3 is TGCAGCGCCCCCGCCCCCCGGGACGGACACAATGAGCAGTTCTTC.

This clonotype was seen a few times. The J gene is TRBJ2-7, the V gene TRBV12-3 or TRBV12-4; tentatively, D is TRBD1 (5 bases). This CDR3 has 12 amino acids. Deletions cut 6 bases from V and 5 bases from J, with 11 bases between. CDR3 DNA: TGTGCCAGCAGGCATCAGGGTAACGAGCAGTACTTC. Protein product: CASRHQGNEQYF.

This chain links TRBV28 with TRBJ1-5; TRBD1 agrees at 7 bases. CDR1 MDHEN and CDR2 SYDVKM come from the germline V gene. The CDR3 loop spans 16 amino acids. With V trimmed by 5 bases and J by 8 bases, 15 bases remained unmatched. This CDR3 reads CASSPKDRPSTKPQHF. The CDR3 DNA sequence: TGTGCCAGCAGTCCGAAGGACAGGCCCTCGACGAAGCCCCAGCATTTT.

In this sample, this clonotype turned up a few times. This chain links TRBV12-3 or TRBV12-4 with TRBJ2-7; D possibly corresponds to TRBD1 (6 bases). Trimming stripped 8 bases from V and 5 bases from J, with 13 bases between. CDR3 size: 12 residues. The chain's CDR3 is CASGVGGDEQYF. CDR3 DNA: TGTGCCAGCGGGGTAGGGGGAGACGAGCAGTACTTC.

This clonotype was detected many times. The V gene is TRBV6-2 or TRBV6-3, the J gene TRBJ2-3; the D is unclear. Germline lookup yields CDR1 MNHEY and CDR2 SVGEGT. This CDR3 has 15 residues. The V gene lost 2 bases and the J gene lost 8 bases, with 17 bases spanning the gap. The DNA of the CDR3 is TGTGCCAGCAGTTACGAACGGCTAGAATATGGTACGCAGTATTTT. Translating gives CASSYERLEYGTQYF.

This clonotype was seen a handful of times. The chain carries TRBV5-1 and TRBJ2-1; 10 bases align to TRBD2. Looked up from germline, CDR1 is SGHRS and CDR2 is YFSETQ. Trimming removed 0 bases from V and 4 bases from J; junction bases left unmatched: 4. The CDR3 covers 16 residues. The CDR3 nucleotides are TGCGCCAGCAGCTTGGTGTCTAGCGGGAGTTACAATGAGCAGTTCTTC. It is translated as CASSLVSSGSYNEQFF.

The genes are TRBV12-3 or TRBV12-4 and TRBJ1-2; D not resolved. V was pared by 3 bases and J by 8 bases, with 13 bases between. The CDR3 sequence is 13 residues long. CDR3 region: CASSFIEGGGYTF. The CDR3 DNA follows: TGTGCCAGCAGTTTTATAGAGGGAGGGGGCTACACCTTC.

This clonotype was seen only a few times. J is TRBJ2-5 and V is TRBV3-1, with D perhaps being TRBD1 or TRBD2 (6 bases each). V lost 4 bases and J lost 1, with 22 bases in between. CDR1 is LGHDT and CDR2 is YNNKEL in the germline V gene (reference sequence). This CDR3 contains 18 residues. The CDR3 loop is CASSPGRGRLMVQETQYF. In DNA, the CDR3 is TGTGCCAGCAGCCCAGGAAGGGGGAGGCTAATGGTCCAAGAGACCCAGTACTTC.

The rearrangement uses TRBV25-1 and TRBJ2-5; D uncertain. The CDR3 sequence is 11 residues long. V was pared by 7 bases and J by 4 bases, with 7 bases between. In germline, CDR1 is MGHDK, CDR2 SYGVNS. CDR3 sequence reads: CASTFGETQYF. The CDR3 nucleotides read TGTGCCAGCACTTTTGGAGAGACCCAGTACTTC.

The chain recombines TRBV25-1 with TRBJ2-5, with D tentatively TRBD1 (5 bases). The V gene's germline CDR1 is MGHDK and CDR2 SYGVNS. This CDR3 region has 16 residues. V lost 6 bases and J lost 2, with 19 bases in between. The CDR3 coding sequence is TGTGCCAGCAGAGGGGATGGCTTAATATCACAAGAGACCCAGTACTTC. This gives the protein CASRGDGLISQETQYF.

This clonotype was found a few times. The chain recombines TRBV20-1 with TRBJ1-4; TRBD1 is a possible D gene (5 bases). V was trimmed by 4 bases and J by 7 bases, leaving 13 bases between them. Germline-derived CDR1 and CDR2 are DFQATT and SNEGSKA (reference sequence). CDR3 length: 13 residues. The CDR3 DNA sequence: TGCAGTGCTACGGGGGTCGGGGGTGAAAAACTGTTTTTT. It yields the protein CSATGVGGEKLFF.

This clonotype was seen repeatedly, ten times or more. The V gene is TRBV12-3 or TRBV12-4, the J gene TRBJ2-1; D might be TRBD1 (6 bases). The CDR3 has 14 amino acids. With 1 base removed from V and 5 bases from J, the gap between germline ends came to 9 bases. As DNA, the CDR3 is TGTGCCAGCAGTTTAGGACAGGACAACAATGAGCAGTTCTTC. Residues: CASSLGQDNNEQFF.

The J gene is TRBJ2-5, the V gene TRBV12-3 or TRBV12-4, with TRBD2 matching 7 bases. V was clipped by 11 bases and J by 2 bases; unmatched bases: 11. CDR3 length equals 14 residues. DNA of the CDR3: TGTGCCTTCAGTTTGGCTAGCGGTCAAGAGACCCAGTACTTC. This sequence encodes CAFSLASGQETQYF.

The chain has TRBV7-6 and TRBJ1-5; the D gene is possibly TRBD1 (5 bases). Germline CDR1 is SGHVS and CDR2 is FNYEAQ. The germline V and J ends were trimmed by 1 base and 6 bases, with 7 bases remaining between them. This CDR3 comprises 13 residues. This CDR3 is CASSLGGFQPQHF. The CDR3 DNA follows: TGTGCCAGCAGCTTAGGGGGCTTTCAGCCCCAGCATTTT.

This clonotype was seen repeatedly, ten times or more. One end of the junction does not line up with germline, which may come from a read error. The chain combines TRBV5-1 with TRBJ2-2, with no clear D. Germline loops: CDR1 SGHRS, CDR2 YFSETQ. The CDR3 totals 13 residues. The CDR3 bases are TGTGCCAGCAGTTTCGGCAACACCGGGGAGCTGTTTTTT. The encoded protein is CASSFGNTGELFF.

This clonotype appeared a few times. The CDR3 sequence is CASSLGGPAKEQYF. CDR3 nucleotides: TGTGCCAGCAGTTTGGGGGGACCGGCTAAGGAGCAGTACTTC. The rearrangement uses TRBV12-3 or TRBV12-4 and TRBJ2-7; the D gene is possibly TRBD2 (6 bases). V was cut by 3 bases and J by 7 bases, with 16 bases left in between. The CDR3 is 14 amino acids.

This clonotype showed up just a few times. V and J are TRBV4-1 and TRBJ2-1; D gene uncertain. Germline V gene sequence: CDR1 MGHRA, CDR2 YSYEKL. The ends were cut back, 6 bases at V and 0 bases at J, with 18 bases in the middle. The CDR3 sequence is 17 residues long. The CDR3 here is CASSKRIILSSYNEQFF. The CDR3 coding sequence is TGCGCCAGCAGTAAGAGAATAATCCTGAGCTCCTACAATGAGCAGTTCTTC.

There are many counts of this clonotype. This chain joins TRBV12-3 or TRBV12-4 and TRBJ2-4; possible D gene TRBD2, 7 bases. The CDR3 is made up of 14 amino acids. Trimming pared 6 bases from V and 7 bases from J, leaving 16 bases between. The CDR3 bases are TGTGCCAGCAGGGACACTGGGAGGGGGAACATTCAGTACTTC. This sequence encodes CASRDTGRGNIQYF.

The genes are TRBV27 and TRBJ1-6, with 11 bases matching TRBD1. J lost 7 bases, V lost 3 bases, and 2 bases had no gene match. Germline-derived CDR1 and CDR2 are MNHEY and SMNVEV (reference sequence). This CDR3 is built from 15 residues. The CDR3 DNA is TGTGCCAGCAGTTTCCGGGACAGGGGGAATTCACCCCTCCACTTT. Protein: CASSFRDRGNSPLHF.

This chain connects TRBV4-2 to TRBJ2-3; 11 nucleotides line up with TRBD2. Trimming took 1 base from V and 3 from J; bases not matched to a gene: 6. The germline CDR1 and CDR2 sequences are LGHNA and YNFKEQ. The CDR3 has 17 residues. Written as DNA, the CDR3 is TGTGCCAGCAGCCAAGGGGTAGCGGGAGGGGCAACAGATACGCAGTATTTT. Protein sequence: CASSQGVAGGATDTQYF.

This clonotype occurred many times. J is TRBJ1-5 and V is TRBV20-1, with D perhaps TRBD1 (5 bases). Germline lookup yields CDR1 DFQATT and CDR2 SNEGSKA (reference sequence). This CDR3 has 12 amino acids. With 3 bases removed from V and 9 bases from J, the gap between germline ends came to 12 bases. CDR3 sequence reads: CSASPGGRPQHF. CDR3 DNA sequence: TGCAGTGCTAGTCCGGGGGGGAGGCCCCAGCATTTT.

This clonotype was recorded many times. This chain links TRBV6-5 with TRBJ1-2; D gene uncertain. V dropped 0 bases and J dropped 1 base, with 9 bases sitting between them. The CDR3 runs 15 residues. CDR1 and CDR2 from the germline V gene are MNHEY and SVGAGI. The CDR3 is CASSYSGWGNYGYTF. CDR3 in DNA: TGTGCCAGCAGTTACTCAGGGTGGGGTAACTATGGCTACACCTTC.

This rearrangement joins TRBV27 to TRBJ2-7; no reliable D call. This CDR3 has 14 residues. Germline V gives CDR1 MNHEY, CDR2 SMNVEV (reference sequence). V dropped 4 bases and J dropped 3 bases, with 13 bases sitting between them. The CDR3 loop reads CASSSGLWGYEQYF. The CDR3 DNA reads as TGTGCCAGCAGTTCGGGCCTTTGGGGCTACGAGCAGTACTTC.

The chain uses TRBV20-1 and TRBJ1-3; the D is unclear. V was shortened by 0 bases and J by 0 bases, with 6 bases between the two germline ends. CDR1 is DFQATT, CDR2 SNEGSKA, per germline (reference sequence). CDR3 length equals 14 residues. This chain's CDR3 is CSARENYSGNTIYF. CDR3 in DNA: TGCAGTGCTAGAGAGAATTACTCTGGAAACACCATATATTTT.

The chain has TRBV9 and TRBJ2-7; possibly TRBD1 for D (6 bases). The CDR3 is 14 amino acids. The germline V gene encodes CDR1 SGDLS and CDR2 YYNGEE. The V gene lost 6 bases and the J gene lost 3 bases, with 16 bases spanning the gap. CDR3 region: CASTSRTDHYEQYF. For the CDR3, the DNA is TGTGCCAGCACCTCGAGGACAGACCACTACGAGCAGTACTTC.

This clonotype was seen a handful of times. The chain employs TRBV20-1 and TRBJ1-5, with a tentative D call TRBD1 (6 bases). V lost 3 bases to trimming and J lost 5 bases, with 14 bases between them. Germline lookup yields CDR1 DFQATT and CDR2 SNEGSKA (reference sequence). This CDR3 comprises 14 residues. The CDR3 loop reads CSARPNTGHQPQHF. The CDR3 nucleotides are TGCAGTGCTAGGCCAAACACAGGGCATCAGCCCCAGCATTTT.

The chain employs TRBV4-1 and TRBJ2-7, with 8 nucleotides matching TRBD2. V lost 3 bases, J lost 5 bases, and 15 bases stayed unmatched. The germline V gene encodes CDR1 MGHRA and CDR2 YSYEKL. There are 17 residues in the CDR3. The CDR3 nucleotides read TGCGCCAGCAGCCACCCACTCCTGGGGGCGGGAGGACACGAGCAGTACTTC. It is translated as CASSHPLLGAGGHEQYF.

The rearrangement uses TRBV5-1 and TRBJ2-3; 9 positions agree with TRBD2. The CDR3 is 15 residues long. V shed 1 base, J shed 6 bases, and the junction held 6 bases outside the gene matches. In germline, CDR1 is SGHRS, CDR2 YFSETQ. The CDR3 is CASSLPSGIADTQYF. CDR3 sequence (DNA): TGCGCCAGCAGCTTGCCTAGCGGGATAGCGGATACGCAGTATTTT.